This entry features one T cell receptor beta chain sequence. Only in-frame clones appear in the TCRdb table, and some are missing; sequencing was by immunoSEQ multiplex PCR. The sample has 2.5 million or so clones; about 92% are singletons. This record comes from a study of shared clonotypes between healthy human individuals. The specimen sequenced was naive CD4+ T cells sorted from blood. Described subset: CD45RA+ positively selected. The source of this sequence is a young man in good health.

CDR3 protein: CATRAGGSDEQFF. The DNA of the CDR3 is TGTGCCACCCGAGCGGGAGGTTCGGATGAGCAGTTCTTC. The chain recombines TRBV10-3 with TRBJ2-1; 9 bases are shared with TRBD2. V lost 10 bases to trimming and J lost 8 bases; unmatched junction nucleotides: 9. The CDR3 has 13 residues. CDR1 is ENHRY, CDR2 SYGVKD, per germline.